This T cell receptor (beta chain) was sequenced in a study of human T cells and chemical hapten exposure. Library construction involved attaching unique molecular identifiers to individual cDNA molecules, which allowed quantitative, reproducible TCR counting. TCRdb processed the 5' RACE reads anew with MiXCR; each CDR3 protein has one entry. This sample carries roughly 120,000 distinct CDR3 sequences, roughly 19% of them seen once, and the ten largest clones take around 3%. V lost 0 bases and J 1 base, leaving 7 bases between the germline ends. Germline loops: CDR1 MGHRA, CDR2 YSYEKL. The CDR3 has 14 amino acids. With regard to this clonotype: The antigen is unknown.

The starting material, unfractionated whole blood, was used for total RNA extraction. Study-level points and caveats: The number of TCRs over 1 in 1000 frequency stayed unchanged after DPC.

The sequence came from a human donor in good health. The V gene is TRBV4-1, the J gene TRBJ2-7; D gene uncertain. In DNA, the CDR3 is TGCGCCAGCAGCCAAGATCCACAATCCTACGAGCAGTACTTC. It specifies CASSQDPQSYEQYF.